Shown below are 20 T cell receptor beta chains from a single sample sequenced in a study of T cell responses to AZD1222 COVID-19 vaccine. Data came from immunoSEQ multiplex PCR; TCRdb stores just in-frame clones and leaves some out. The table records just under 90,000 clones, around 91% of them present only once. This material consisted of peripheral blood, taken 28 days after the second AZD1222 dose. These receptors all stem from an adult who received the AZD1222 COVID-19 vaccine.

This rearrangement joins TRBV3-1 (or the pseudogene TRBV3-2) to TRBJ1-2, with TRBD1 matching 7 bases. V shed 4 bases, J shed 3 bases, and the junction held 11 bases outside the gene matches. The CDR3 covers 16 residues. Germline CDR1 and CDR2: LGHDT and YNNKEL (reference sequence). The CDR3 coding sequence is TGTGCCAGCAGCCCCCTGCCCTGGGACAGCTACTATGGCTACACCTTC. It is translated as CASSPLPWDSYYGYTF.

The rearrangement links TRBV7-2 to TRBJ1-2; maybe TRBD1 (5 bases). Germline CDR1 is SGHTA and CDR2 is FQGNSA. This CDR3 is built from 15 residues. The germline V and J ends were trimmed by 5 bases and 4 bases, with 17 bases remaining between them. The CDR3 spells CASSTARGTAYGYTF. CDR3 nucleotide sequence: TGTGCCAGCAGCACAGCCCGGGGGACGGCCTATGGCTACACCTTC. The variable domain in full, with the rest retrieved from reference TRBV7-2 and TRBJ1-2, is GAGVSQSPSNKVTEKGKDVELRCDPISGHTALYWYRQSLGQGLEFLIYFQGNSAPDKSGLPSDRFSAERTGGSVSTLTIQRTQQEDSAVYLCASSTARGTAYGYTFGSGTRLTVV.

With respect to this clone: The junction departs from germline at one end; a sequencing error may be responsible. CDR3 sequence (DNA): TGTGCTAGCAGCCCAAGGCAGGGTGACACCGGGGAGCTGTTTTTT. Amino acids: CASSPRQGDTGELFF. This rearrangement joins TRBV7-7 to TRBJ2-2; the D gene is possibly TRBD1 (5 bases). The CDR3 sequence is 15 residues long. Germline V CDR1 and CDR2: SSHAT, FNYEAQ (reference sequence).

The CDR3 region is CASSPGTANYGYTF. In DNA, the CDR3 is TGTGCCAGCAGTCCCGGGACAGCTAACTATGGCTACACCTTC. The chain uses TRBV6-5 and TRBJ1-2, with 7 bases identical to TRBD1. There are 14 residues in the CDR3. Germline trimming cut 5 bases from V and 0 bases from J; bases unmatched to any gene: 3. CDR1 is MNHEY, CDR2 SVGAGI, per germline.

The V call is TRBV7-9, the J call TRBJ1-1; D is unresolved. V lost 5 bases to trimming and J lost 7 bases, with 11 bases between them. CDR1 SEHNR and CDR2 FQNEAQ come from the germline V gene (reference sequence). The CDR3 covers 12 residues. The CDR3 here is CASSLRLGEAFF. The CDR3 region has the DNA TGTGCCAGCAGCCTAAGACTGGGTGAAGCTTTCTTT.

J is TRBJ1-1 and V is TRBV19, with 7 bases lining up with TRBD1. Germline CDR1 and CDR2: LNHDA and SQIVND (reference sequence). There are 16 residues in the CDR3. V was clipped by 3 bases and J by 4 bases; unmatched bases: 11. This CDR3 is CASSILTLQGVTEAFF. The CDR3 nucleotides are TGTGCCAGTAGTATCCTAACTCTCCAGGGGGTCACTGAAGCTTTCTTT.

The chain employs TRBV25-1 and TRBJ2-1; no definite D call. Trimming took off 4 bases at V and 4 bases at J, with 2 bases between the two ends. Germline V CDR1 and CDR2: MGHDK, SYGVNS. This CDR3 contains 11 residues. This CDR3 is CASSGYNEQFF. The CDR3 region has the DNA TGTGCCAGCAGTGGTTACAATGAGCAGTTCTTC.

V usage is TRBV6-2 or TRBV6-3 and J usage is TRBJ1-1, with 7 nucleotides matching TRBD1. V gave up 6 bases and J gave up 0 bases; unmatched junction bases: 13. CDR1 and CDR2 (germline): MNHEY, SVGEGT. There are 17 residues in the CDR3. This chain's CDR3 is CASSPDPGQFMNTEAFF. The CDR3 DNA follows: TGTGCCAGCAGCCCAGATCCGGGACAGTTCATGAACACTGAAGCTTTCTTT.

The J gene is TRBJ2-2, the V gene TRBV5-1; the match to TRBD2 covers 11 bases. The CDR3 sequence is 16 residues long. V lost 4 bases, J lost 5 bases, and 7 bases stayed unmatched. Looked up from germline, CDR1 is SGHRS and CDR2 is YFSETQ. The CDR3 reads CASSATSGVRTGELFF. In DNA form, the CDR3 reads TGCGCCAGCAGCGCGACTAGCGGGGTCAGAACCGGGGAGCTGTTTTTT.

The V gene is TRBV6-1, the J gene TRBJ1-2; D may be TRBD1 (5 bases). The CDR3 consists of 16 residues. Trimming took off 4 bases at V and 4 bases at J, with 19 bases between the two ends. Germline V lookup: CDR1 MNHNS, CDR2 SASEGT. Here the CDR3 DNA reads TGTGCCAGCAGTGTAAGCCCCAGGGACGCCTTCTATGGCTACACCTTC. It translates to CASSVSPRDAFYGYTF.

V usage is TRBV9 and J usage is TRBJ2-1, with 12 bases identical to TRBD2. The germline V gene has CDR1 SGDLS and CDR2 YYNGEE. The junction had 4 bases not matched to a gene; V was cut back by 2 bases and J by 4 bases. The CDR3 covers 16 residues. Written as DNA, the CDR3 is TGTGCCAGCAGCGTTAGGACTAGCGGGGTATACAATGAGCAGTTCTTC. Translating it yields CASSVRTSGVYNEQFF.

This clone came up a few times. The rearrangement uses TRBV30 and TRBJ1-1; D is undetermined. The V end was cut by 4 bases, the J end by 5 bases, with 14 bases between. The length of the CDR3 is 13 residues. CDR1 is GTSNPN and CDR2 is SVGIG in the germline V gene (reference sequence). In DNA form, the CDR3 reads TGTGCCTGGATCAAAGAAGGGAGGACTGAAGCTTTCTTT. Amino acid sequence: CAWIKEGRTEAFF.

V usage is TRBV6-5 and J usage is TRBJ2-7, with 9 bases matching TRBD1. Germline V gives CDR1 MNHEY, CDR2 SVGAGI. The J segment lost 6 bases and the V segment lost 6 bases, leaving 9 bases of the junction unmatched. This CDR3 spans 14 amino acids. This chain's CDR3 is CASSLGGTGTEQYF. CDR3 DNA sequence: TGTGCCAGCAGCCTGGGCGGGACAGGGACCGAGCAGTACTTC.

The chain is built from TRBV9 and TRBJ1-5; D is unresolved. CDR1 and CDR2 from the germline V gene are SGDLS and YYNGEE. The CDR3 runs to 17 residues. The V and J ends lost 1 base and 4 bases respectively, with 18 bases between them. For the CDR3, the DNA is TGTGCCAGCAGCGTAAGTATATGTGGACGGATAAATCAGCCCCAGCATTTT. It translates to CASSVSICGRINQPQHF.

The chain recombines TRBV9 with TRBJ2-1, with D perhaps matching TRBD2 (7 bases). With 2 bases removed from V and 8 bases from J, the gap between germline ends came to 20 bases. The CDR3 runs to 16 residues. Germline assignment: CDR1 SGDLS and CDR2 YYNGEE. The CDR3 spells CASSVVKGGPGDEQFF. CDR3 bases: TGTGCCAGCAGCGTGGTTAAGGGGGGGCCTGGAGATGAGCAGTTCTTC.

V is TRBV5-1 and J is TRBJ2-1; D not certain. Germline assignment: CDR1 SGHRS and CDR2 YFSETQ. The CDR3 is 13 amino acids. V dropped 0 bases and J dropped 5 bases, with 6 bases sitting between them. CDR3 amino acids: CASSLGLNNEQFF. CDR3 bases: TGCGCCAGCAGCTTGGGACTTAACAATGAGCAGTTCTTC.

DNA of the CDR3: TGTGCCAGCAGCTTGCGGGACAGGGGTAATTCACCCCTCCACTTT. It translates to CASSLRDRGNSPLHF. The gene calls are TRBV5-8 and TRBJ1-6, with 10 nucleotides matching TRBD1. The length of the CDR3 is 15 residues. Germline loops: CDR1 SGHTS, CDR2 YDEGEE. Germline trimming cut 1 base from V and 6 bases from J; bases unmatched to any gene: 1.

This CDR3 reads CASGLGRGGRLQETQYF. DNA of the CDR3: TGTGCTAGTGGTTTGGGGCGGGGAGGGAGACTCCAAGAGACCCAGTACTTC. The chain combines TRBV12-5 with TRBJ2-5; TRBD2 matches 7 bases. Germline CDR1 and CDR2: LGHNT and FRNRAP. J lost 1 base, V lost 1 base, and 9 bases had no gene match. The CDR3 is 17 residues long.

This sequence joins TRBV19 and TRBJ1-2; no clear D gene. This CDR3 region has 11 residues. Germline assignment: CDR1 LNHDA and CDR2 SQIVND (reference sequence). V was shortened by 5 bases and J by 8 bases, with 9 bases between the two germline ends. CDR3 DNA: TGTGCCAGTAGTTCCCCCGCGGGCTACACCTTC. Translating it yields CASSSPAGYTF.

This clone was detected a few times. This chain joins TRBV10-1 and TRBJ2-5; D call uncertain. The CDR3 runs to 15 residues. Germline lookup yields CDR1 WNHNN and CDR2 SYGVQD (reference sequence). Trimming shortened V by 8 bases and J by 0 bases, and 16 bases separated the two germline ends. For the CDR3, the DNA is TGCGCCAGCGGCAAGAGAAGGGCGTACCAAGAGACCCAGTACTTC. Translating gives CASGKRRAYQETQYF.